The T cell receptor (beta chain) under discussion was sequenced for a study of shared clonotypes between healthy human individuals. Produced via immunoSEQ multiplex PCR; TCRdb's table is partial and in-frame only. The table has some 1 million clones, roughly 70% seen once. This CDR3 is 14 amino acids long. Germline loops: CDR1 SGHRS, CDR2 YFSETQ. Trimming removed 0 bases at V and 6 bases at J, with 12 bases between. The clonotype comes from a man aged 18-30 years in good health. The specimen was memory CD4+ T cells sorted from blood. Indicated subset: CD45RA-negative fraction. The chain employs TRBV5-1 and TRBJ1-2; perhaps TRBD1 as D (6 bases). The DNA for the CDR3 is TGCGCCAGCAGCTTGGGGACAGTTCAAAATGGCTACACCTTC. This codes for CASSLGTVQNGYTF.